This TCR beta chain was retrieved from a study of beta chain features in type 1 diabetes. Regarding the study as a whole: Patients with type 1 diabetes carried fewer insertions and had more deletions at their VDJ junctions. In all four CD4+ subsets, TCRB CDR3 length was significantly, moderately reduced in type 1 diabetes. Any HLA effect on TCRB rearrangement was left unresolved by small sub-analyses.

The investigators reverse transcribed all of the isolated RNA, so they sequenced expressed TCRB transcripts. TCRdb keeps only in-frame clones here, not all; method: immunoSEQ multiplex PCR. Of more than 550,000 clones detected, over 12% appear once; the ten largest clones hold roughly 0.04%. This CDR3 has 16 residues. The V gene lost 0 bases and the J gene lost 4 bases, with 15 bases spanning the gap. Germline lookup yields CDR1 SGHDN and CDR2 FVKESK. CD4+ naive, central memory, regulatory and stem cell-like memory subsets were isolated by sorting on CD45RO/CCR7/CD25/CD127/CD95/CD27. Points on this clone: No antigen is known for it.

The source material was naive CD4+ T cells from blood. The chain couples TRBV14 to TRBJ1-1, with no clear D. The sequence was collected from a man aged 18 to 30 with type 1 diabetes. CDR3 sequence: CASSQDRAGRSTEAFF. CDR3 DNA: TGTGCCAGCAGCCAAGATAGGGCAGGCCGGAGCACTGAAGCTTTCTTT.